This T cell receptor (beta chain) was profiled in a study of OX40 agonist ivuxolimab in advanced cancers. The overall study: One patient with hepatocellular carcinoma and two with cutaneous melanoma, three in all, had partial responses. Findings and caveats of the study: Antigen specificity of clonally expanded peripheral T cells was not established.

Produced via immunoSEQ multiplex PCR; TCRdb's table is partial and in-frame only. The sample lists some 35,000 clones; around 73% were seen once. Peripheral blood came from all dose cohorts at three timepoints. Notes on this clone: The antigen is not known.

The CDR3 loop spans 15 amino acids. Germline trimming cut 1 base from V and 5 bases from J; bases unmatched to any gene: 4. Germline lookup yields CDR1 SEHNR and CDR2 FQNEAQ (reference sequence). The clonotype comes from an adult with an advanced solid tumor such as melanoma, head and neck, liver or kidney cancer. The chain couples TRBV7-9 to TRBJ1-1; 10 positions match TRBD1. The sample consisted of CD4+ or CD8+ T cells sorted from blood, taken in a trial of the OX40 agonist ivuxolimab. As DNA, the CDR3 is TGTGCCAGCAGCTTAGTAGACAGGGGGCTTACTGAAGCTTTCTTT. Protein sequence: CASSLVDRGLTEAFF. Full variable domain (outside the CDR3, taken from reference TRBV7-9 and TRBJ1-1): DTGVSQNPRHKITKRGQNVTFRCDPISEHNRLYWYRQTLGQGPEFLTYFQNEAQLEKSRLLSDRFSAERPKGSFSTLEIQRTEQGDSAMYLCASSLVDRGLTEAFFGQGTRLTVV.